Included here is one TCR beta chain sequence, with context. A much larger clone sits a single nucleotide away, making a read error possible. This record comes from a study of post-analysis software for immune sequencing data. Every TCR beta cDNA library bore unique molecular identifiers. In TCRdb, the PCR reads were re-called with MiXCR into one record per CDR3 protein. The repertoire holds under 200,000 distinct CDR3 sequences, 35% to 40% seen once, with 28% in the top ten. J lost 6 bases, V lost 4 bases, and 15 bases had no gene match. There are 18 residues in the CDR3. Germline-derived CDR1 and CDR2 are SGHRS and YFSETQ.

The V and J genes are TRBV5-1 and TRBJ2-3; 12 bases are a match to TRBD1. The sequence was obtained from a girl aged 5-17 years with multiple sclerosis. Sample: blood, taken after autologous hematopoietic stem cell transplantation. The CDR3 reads CASSPGTGGLAGRDTQYF. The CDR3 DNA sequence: TGCGCCAGCAGCCCAGGGACAGGGGGCCTAGCGGGAAGGGATACGCAGTATTTT.